The rows below give T cell receptor beta chains drawn from one sample of a study of T cells after yellow fever vaccination. TCRdb itself ran the 5' RACE reads through MiXCR, one entry per CDR3 protein. Of over 45,000 distinct CDR3 sequences detected, more than 5.5% appear once; the ten largest clones hold around two fifths. Sample: CD8+ T cells sorted from PBMCs, taken on the day of the first yellow fever vaccination. The receptors stem from a young man who received the YFV17D yellow fever vaccine. CDR3s include the opening cysteine and the closing phenylalanine or tryptophan. Each record gives: D gene, V gene, J gene, clone size, CDR3 protein, CDR3 DNA. The D gene is left open where the match is weak. Clone sizes are given selectively: once, few, many, or a class where the clone is expanded.

D gene: -; V gene: TRBV5-1; J gene: TRBJ1-6; clone size: many; CDR3 protein: CASSLSRSPLHF; CDR3 DNA: TGCGCCAGCAGCTTATCTCGTTCACCCCTCCACTTT
D gene: -; V gene: TRBV11-2; J gene: TRBJ2-1; clone size: -; CDR3 protein: CASSHTSTGSSYNEQFF; CDR3 DNA: TGTGCCAGCAGCCACACATCTACAGGGAGCTCCTACAATGAGCAGTTCTTC
D gene: TRBD2; V gene: TRBV25-1; J gene: TRBJ2-1; clone size: few; CDR3 protein: CASSEPKAGLAGGTPYNEQFF; CDR3 DNA: TGTGCCAGCAGTGAACCCAAGGCGGGACTAGCGGGGGGTACGCCCTACAATGAGCAGTTCTTC
D gene: TRBD2; V gene: TRBV19; J gene: TRBJ2-1; clone size: few; CDR3 protein: CASTSAGGRIGEQFF; CDR3 DNA: TGTGCCAGTACCTCGGCGGGGGGCCGTATAGGCGAGCAGTTCTTC
D gene: -; V gene: TRBV4-1; J gene: TRBJ1-2; clone size: -; CDR3 protein: CASSQDTGSIYGYTF; CDR3 DNA: TGCGCCAGCAGCCAAGATACAGGGTCTATATATGGCTACACCTTC
D gene: TRBD1; V gene: TRBV12-3/TRBV12-4; J gene: TRBJ1-4; clone size: -; CDR3 protein: CASSRDSLNEKLFF; CDR3 DNA: TGTGCCAGCAGTCGGGACAGCTTAAATGAAAAACTGTTTTTT
D gene: -; V gene: TRBV4-1; J gene: TRBJ2-7; clone size: many; CDR3 protein: CASSQGAGGGEQYF; CDR3 DNA: TGCGCCAGCAGCCAAGGGGCAGGGGGAGGCGAGCAGTACTTC
D gene: TRBD2; V gene: TRBV27; J gene: TRBJ2-1; clone size: many; CDR3 protein: CASSFPGLAGGSGQFF; CDR3 DNA: TGTGCCAGCAGTTTCCCGGGACTAGCGGGGGGCTCGGGGCAGTTCTTC
D gene: -; V gene: TRBV29-1; J gene: TRBJ2-7; clone size: -; CDR3 protein: CSVEGILSREQYF; CDR3 DNA: TGCAGCGTTGAGGGGATTTTGTCTCGGGAGCAGTACTTC
D gene: TRBD1; V gene: TRBV28; J gene: TRBJ2-7; clone size: many; CDR3 protein: CASSPTTGFPYEQYF; CDR3 DNA: TGTGCCAGCAGTCCCACGACAGGGTTTCCCTACGAGCAGTACTTC
D gene: -; V gene: TRBV6-5; J gene: TRBJ2-7; clone size: many; CDR3 protein: CASSSGRGNYEQYF; CDR3 DNA: TGTGCCAGCAGTTCCGGACGGGGGAACTACGAGCAGTACTTC
D gene: -; V gene: TRBV7-9; J gene: TRBJ2-3; clone size: -; CDR3 protein: CASSWASEPSTDTQYF; CDR3 DNA: TGTGCCAGCAGCTGGGCTAGCGAACCTAGCACAGATACGCAGTATTTT
D gene: TRBD1; V gene: TRBV4-1; J gene: TRBJ1-4; clone size: -; CDR3 protein: CASSQDRDRANEKLFF; CDR3 DNA: TGCGCCAGCAGCCAAGACCGCGACAGGGCGAACGAAAAACTGTTTTTT
D gene: -; V gene: TRBV4-1; J gene: TRBJ1-2; clone size: many; CDR3 protein: CASSQTSGHHGYTF; CDR3 DNA: TGCGCCAGCAGCCAAACCTCGGGACACCATGGCTACACCTTC
D gene: -; V gene: TRBV5-1; J gene: TRBJ2-2; clone size: many; CDR3 protein: CASSFRNTNTGELFF; CDR3 DNA: TGCGCCAGCAGCTTTCGGAACACGAACACCGGGGAGCTGTTTTTT
D gene: -; V gene: TRBV24-1; J gene: TRBJ2-1; clone size: -; CDR3 protein: CATSDLGQGDEQFF; CDR3 DNA: TGTGCCACCAGTGATTTAGGTCAGGGCGATGAGCAGTTCTTC
D gene: TRBD2; V gene: TRBV10-3; J gene: TRBJ2-1; clone size: -; CDR3 protein: CAIRIGLADEQFF; CDR3 DNA: TGTGCCATCAGAATAGGACTAGCGGATGAGCAGTTCTTC
D gene: -; V gene: TRBV2; J gene: TRBJ2-5; clone size: many; CDR3 protein: CASSEGQGPTTEETQYF; CDR3 DNA: TGTGCCAGCAGTGAGGGGCAGGGACCAACCACGGAGGAGACCCAGTACTTC
D gene: -; V gene: TRBV5-8; J gene: TRBJ1-4; clone size: many; CDR3 protein: CASSLKGGRF; CDR3 DNA: TGTGCCAGCAGCTTAAAGGGAGGTCGTTTT
D gene: -; V gene: TRBV4-1; J gene: TRBJ1-6; clone size: many; CDR3 protein: CASSQELGSEVSPLHF; CDR3 DNA: TGCGCCAGCAGCCAAGAACTAGGGAGTGAGGTTTCACCCCTCCACTTT
D gene: -; V gene: TRBV12-3/TRBV12-4; J gene: TRBJ1-4; clone size: few; CDR3 protein: CASSDGGSELFF; CDR3 DNA: TGTGCCAGCAGTGATGGGGGATCTGAACTGTTTTTT
D gene: -; V gene: TRBV29-1; J gene: TRBJ1-5; clone size: few; CDR3 protein: CSVEVRENQPQHF; CDR3 DNA: TGCAGCGTTGAGGTCAGGGAGAACCAGCCCCAGCATTTT
D gene: TRBD2; V gene: TRBV5-1; J gene: TRBJ2-3; clone size: -; CDR3 protein: CASSSRLASTDTQYF; CDR3 DNA: TGCGCCAGCAGCTCCAGACTAGCTAGCACAGATACGCAGTATTTT
D gene: -; V gene: TRBV7-9; J gene: TRBJ1-1; clone size: many; CDR3 protein: CASSLGFTEAFF; CDR3 DNA: TGTGCCAGCAGCTTAGGATTCACTGAAGCTTTCTTT
D gene: TRBD2; V gene: TRBV27; J gene: TRBJ2-5; clone size: -; CDR3 protein: CASSAFGGDQETQYF; CDR3 DNA: TGTGCCAGCAGTGCCTTCGGGGGGGACCAAGAGACCCAGTACTTC
D gene: -; V gene: TRBV5-1; J gene: TRBJ2-7; clone size: many; CDR3 protein: CASSFSRVLGVYEQYF; CDR3 DNA: TGCGCCAGCAGCTTTTCCCGGGTCCTAGGGGTCTACGAGCAGTACTTC
D gene: -; V gene: TRBV7-2; J gene: TRBJ2-5; clone size: many; CDR3 protein: CASSPSGGFETQYF; CDR3 DNA: TGTGCCAGCAGCCCCAGTGGAGGATTTGAGACCCAGTACTTC
D gene: TRBD1; V gene: TRBV20-1; J gene: TRBJ1-3; clone size: few; CDR3 protein: CSARDTGGASGNTIYF; CDR3 DNA: TGCAGTGCTAGAGATACAGGGGGGGCCTCTGGAAACACCATATATTTT
D gene: -; V gene: TRBV30; J gene: TRBJ2-7; clone size: -; CDR3 protein: CAWSPGLLGEQYF; CDR3 DNA: TGTGCCTGGAGCCCGGGACTTCTTGGGGAGCAGTACTTC
D gene: -; V gene: TRBV7-3; J gene: TRBJ1-2; clone size: many; CDR3 protein: CASSLTAGGAHYGYTF; CDR3 DNA: TGTGCCAGCAGCTTAACGGCGGGAGGGGCCCACTATGGCTACACCTTC
D gene: -; V gene: TRBV20-1; J gene: TRBJ2-6; clone size: -; CDR3 protein: CSARTELSFFSGANVLTF; CDR3 DNA: TGCAGTGCCCGGACAGAACTAAGCTTTTTCTCTGGGGCCAACGTCCTGACTTTC